Listed here are 13 T cell receptor beta chains from one sample, sequenced in a study of OX40 agonist ivuxolimab in advanced cancers. The repertoire was sequenced with immunoSEQ multiplex PCR; TCRdb's copy has only in-frame clones and lacks some. The sample has about 7,700 clones; about nine tenths are singletons. Sample: CD4+ or CD8+ T cells sorted from blood, taken in a trial of the OX40 agonist ivuxolimab. Receptor source: an adult with an advanced solid tumor such as melanoma, head and neck, liver or kidney cancer.

The V call is TRBV30, the J call TRBJ2-7, with 9 bases lining up with TRBD1. CDR1 and CDR2 from the germline V gene are GTSNPN and SVGIG (reference sequence). The CDR3 covers 15 residues. J lost 1 base, V lost 5 bases, and 9 bases had no gene match. CDR3 nucleotide sequence: TGTGCCTGGGGTAAGACCGGGACAGGGTCCTACGAGCAGTACTTC. The encoded protein is CAWGKTGTGSYEQYF.

The chain couples TRBV7-8 to TRBJ1-1; 9 bases align to TRBD1. V lost 2 bases to trimming and J lost 3 bases; unmatched junction nucleotides: 10. The length of the CDR3 is 17 residues. CDR1 is SGHVS, CDR2 FQNEAQ, per germline. The CDR3 protein is CASSLLLGQGKDTEAFF. Here the CDR3 DNA reads TGTGCCAGCAGCTTACTCCTCGGACAGGGGAAGGACACTGAAGCTTTCTTT.

A few counts support this clone. The chain employs TRBV5-6 and TRBJ1-2; D is undetermined. Germline CDR1 reads SGHDT; CDR2 reads YYEEEE. This CDR3 is 14 amino acids long. With 2 bases removed from V and 4 bases from J, the gap between germline ends came to 12 bases. CDR3 in amino acids: CASSLSTYPYGYTF. The CDR3 DNA reads as TGTGCCAGCAGCTTATCGACTTACCCCTATGGCTACACCTTC.

J is TRBJ2-5 and V is TRBV2; D gene unclear. The CDR3 totals 11 residues. Per the germline V gene, CDR1 is SNHLY and CDR2 is FYNNEI. Trimming took 8 bases from V and 5 from J, leaving 9 bases between them. DNA for the CDR3: TGTGCCAGCTTCTTGACCGAGACCCAGTACTTC. The encoded protein is CASFLTETQYF. The whole variable domain, filled in from reference TRBV2 and TRBJ2-5, reads EPEVTQTPSHQVTQMGQEVILRCVPISNHLYFYWYRQILGQKVEFLVSFYNNEISEKSEIFDDQFSVERPDGSNFTLKIRSTKLEDSAMYFCASFLTETQYFGPGTRLLVL.

CDR3 protein: CASSLGGQETQYF. As DNA, the CDR3 is TGCGCCAGCAGCTTGGGAGGGCAAGAGACCCAGTACTTC. This chain connects TRBV5-1 to TRBJ2-5; possibly TRBD2 for D (5 bases). CDR3 length: 13 amino acids. Germline values: CDR1 SGHRS, CDR2 YFSETQ. The ends were cut back, 0 bases at V and 2 bases at J, with 5 bases in the middle.

The chain recombines TRBV6-1 with TRBJ2-2; D is uncertain. V was trimmed by 0 bases and J by 2 bases, leaving 13 bases between them. Germline V CDR1 and CDR2: MNHNS, SASEGT. CDR3 length: 17 amino acids. The CDR3 DNA is TGTGCCAGCAGTGAAGCGGGTTATGGGAAAAACACCGGGGAGCTGTTTTTT. Amino acids: CASSEAGYGKNTGELFF.

The chain is built from TRBV7-9 and TRBJ1-6; D remains unclear. This CDR3 comprises 13 residues. V lost 6 bases and J 7 bases, leaving 10 bases between the germline ends. Germline values: CDR1 SEHNR, CDR2 FQNEAQ (reference sequence). CDR3 sequence: CASRRTENSPLHF. In DNA form, the CDR3 reads TGTGCCAGCAGGAGGACTGAGAATTCACCCCTCCACTTT.

The chain has TRBV6-1 and TRBJ1-5; D perhaps matches TRBD1 (6 bases). V was pared by 3 bases and J by 4 bases, with 16 bases between. Germline CDR1 MNHNS, CDR2 SASEGT. CDR3 length equals 16 residues. The CDR3 DNA sequence: TGTGCCAGCAGTGACCGGATCGGGGGCGGAAATCAGCCCCAGCATTTT. Amino acids: CASSDRIGGGNQPQHF.

This sequence joins TRBV6-1 and TRBJ2-7; D is ambiguous. The CDR3 runs 13 residues. CDR1 MNHNS and CDR2 SASEGT come from the germline V gene. Trimming stripped 4 bases from V and 6 bases from J, with 13 bases between. In DNA, the CDR3 is TGTGCCAGCAGTGGGGCCTCCAGCCTCGAGCAGTACTTC. Translating it yields CASSGASSLEQYF.

The chain employs TRBV28 and TRBJ2-7; tentatively, D is TRBD1 (5 bases). This CDR3 contains 11 residues. Looked up from germline, CDR1 is MDHEN and CDR2 is SYDVKM. V lost 6 bases and J lost 10, with 13 bases in between. The CDR3 loop is CASRSDRRQYF. CDR3 bases: TGTGCCAGCAGGTCAGACAGACGACAGTACTTC.

V and J are TRBV20-1 and TRBJ1-2; no definite D call. Between the trimmed V and J ends, which lost 5 bases and 4 bases, there was a span of 5 bases. CDR1 DFQATT and CDR2 SNEGSKA come from the germline V gene (reference sequence). CDR3 length equals 10 residues. The CDR3 DNA reads as TGCAGTGCTGATTTCTATGGCTACACCTTC. This gives the protein CSADFYGYTF.

This clone was observed once. In DNA, the CDR3 is TGTGCCAGCAGTTGGCGGGATAATAGCAATCAGCCCCAGCATTTT. It encodes CASSWRDNSNQPQHF. The genes are TRBV2 and TRBJ1-5; D is uncertain. Germline assignment: CDR1 SNHLY and CDR2 FYNNEI. The CDR3 runs to 15 residues. V shed 5 bases and J shed 0 bases, with 11 bases lying between them. The variable domain in full, with the rest retrieved from reference TRBV2 and TRBJ1-5, is EPEVTQTPSHQVTQMGQEVILRCVPISNHLYFYWYRQILGQKVEFLVSFYNNEISEKSEIFDDQFSVERPDGSNFTLKIRSTKLEDSAMYFCASSWRDNSNQPQHFGDGTRLSIL.

The CDR3 DNA is TGTGCCAGCAGTGAGGGGGGGGCTTCGGATACGCAGTATTTT. Its translation: CASSEGGASDTQYF. V usage is TRBV6-4 and J usage is TRBJ2-3, with a possible D match to TRBD2 (7 bases). Per the germline V gene, CDR1 is MRHNA and CDR2 is SNTAGT. Trimming removed 3 bases at V and 6 bases at J, with 13 bases between. This CDR3 contains 14 residues.